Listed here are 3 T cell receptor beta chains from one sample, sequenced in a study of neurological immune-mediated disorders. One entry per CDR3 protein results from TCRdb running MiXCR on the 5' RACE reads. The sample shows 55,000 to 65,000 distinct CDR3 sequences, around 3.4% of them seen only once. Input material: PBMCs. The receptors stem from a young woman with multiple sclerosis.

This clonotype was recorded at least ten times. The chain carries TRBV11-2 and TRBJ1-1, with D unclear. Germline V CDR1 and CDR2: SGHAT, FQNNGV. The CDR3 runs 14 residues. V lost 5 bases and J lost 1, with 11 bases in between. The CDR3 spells CASSLPQANTEAFF. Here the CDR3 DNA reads TGTGCCAGCAGCCTCCCTCAGGCGAACACTGAAGCTTTCTTT.

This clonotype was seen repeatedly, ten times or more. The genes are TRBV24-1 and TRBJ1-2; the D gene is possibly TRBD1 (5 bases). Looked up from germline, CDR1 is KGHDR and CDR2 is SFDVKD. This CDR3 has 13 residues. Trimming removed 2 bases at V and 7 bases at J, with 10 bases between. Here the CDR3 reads CATSDSTRGGYTF. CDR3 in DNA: TGTGCCACCAGTGATTCGACGAGGGGTGGCTACACCTTC.

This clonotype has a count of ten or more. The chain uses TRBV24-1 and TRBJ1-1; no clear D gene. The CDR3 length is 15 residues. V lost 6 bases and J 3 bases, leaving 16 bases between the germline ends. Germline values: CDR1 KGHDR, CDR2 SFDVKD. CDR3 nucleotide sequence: TGTGCCACCAGTCCCCCCGGTGAGCGGCACACTGAAGCTTTCTTT. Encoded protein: CATSPPGERHTEAFF.